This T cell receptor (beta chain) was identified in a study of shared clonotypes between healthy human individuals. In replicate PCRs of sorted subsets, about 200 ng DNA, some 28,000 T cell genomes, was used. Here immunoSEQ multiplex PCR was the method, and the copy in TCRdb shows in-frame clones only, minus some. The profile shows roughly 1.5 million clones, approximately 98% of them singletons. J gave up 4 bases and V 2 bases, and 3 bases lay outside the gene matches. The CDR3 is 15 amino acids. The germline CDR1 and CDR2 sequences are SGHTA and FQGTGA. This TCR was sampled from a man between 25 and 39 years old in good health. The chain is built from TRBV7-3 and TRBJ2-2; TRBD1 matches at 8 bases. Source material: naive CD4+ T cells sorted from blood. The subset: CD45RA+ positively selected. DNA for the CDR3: TGTGCCAGCAGCTTACAGGGGGCGGCCACCGGGGAGCTGTTTTTT. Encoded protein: CASSLQGAATGELFF. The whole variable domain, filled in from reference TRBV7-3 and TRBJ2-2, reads GAGVSQTPSNKVTEKGKYVELRCDPISGHTALYWYRQSLGQGPEFLIYFQGTGAADDSGLPNDRFFAVRPEGSVSTLKIQRTERGDSAVYLCASSLQGAATGELFFGEGSRLTVL.